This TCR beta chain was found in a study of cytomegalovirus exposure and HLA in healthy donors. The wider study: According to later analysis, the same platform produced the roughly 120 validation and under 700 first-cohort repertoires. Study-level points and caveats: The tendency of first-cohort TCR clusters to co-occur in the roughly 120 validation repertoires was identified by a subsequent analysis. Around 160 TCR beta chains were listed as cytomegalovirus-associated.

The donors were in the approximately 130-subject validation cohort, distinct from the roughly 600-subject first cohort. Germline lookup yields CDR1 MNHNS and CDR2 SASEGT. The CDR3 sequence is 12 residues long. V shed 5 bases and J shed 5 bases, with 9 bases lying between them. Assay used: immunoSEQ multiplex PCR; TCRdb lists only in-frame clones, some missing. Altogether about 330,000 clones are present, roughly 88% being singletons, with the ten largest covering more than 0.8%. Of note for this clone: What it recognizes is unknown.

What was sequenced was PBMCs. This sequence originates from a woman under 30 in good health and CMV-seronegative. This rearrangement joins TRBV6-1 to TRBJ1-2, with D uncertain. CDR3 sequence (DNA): TGTGCCAGCAGTCAGACTGAGTATGGCTACACCTTC. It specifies CASSQTEYGYTF.